The 31 T cell receptor beta chains listed next were all sequenced from one sample in a study of sequential checkpoint blockade in melanoma (dated by TCRdb to between 2018 and 2021). Library generation was performed with the immunoSEQ multiplex PCR assay. The source is immuneACCESS, and TCRdb retained only in-frame sequences with V and J called. Part of the clones is not carried over; for the studies checked, unresolved V genes explain less than half of this, and the remainder is unexplained. This sample holds about 40,000 clones; approximately 90% were observed only once. The biggest ten clones account for 12% of the sample. What this sample's treatment or condition label stands for: randomized to nivolumab then ipilimumab (arm A) or the reverse (arm B). The sequenced sample was CD8+ T cells sorted from blood (inferred from file names), obtained from a patient given nivolumab and ipilimumab in sequence. The receptors were gathered from a human donor with melanoma.

This chain connects TRBV10-2 to TRBJ2-7; D ambiguous. V lost 6 bases to trimming and J lost 4 bases, with 7 bases between them. The CDR3 length is 11 residues. CDR1 is WSHSY and CDR2 is SAAADI in the germline V gene. The CDR3 DNA sequence: TGCGCCAGCAGCGAGCCATACGAGCAGTACTTC. It translates to CASSEPYEQYF.

The gene calls are TRBV9 and TRBJ2-1; D is possibly TRBD1 (5 bases). V shed 0 bases and J shed 8 bases, with 21 bases lying between them. Per the germline V gene, CDR1 is SGDLS and CDR2 is YYNGEE. This CDR3 spans 17 amino acids. The CDR3 DNA reads as TGTGCCAGCAGCGTAGCGAGCTGGGGCTACTCCTTCGATGAGCAGTTCTTC. It yields the protein CASSVASWGYSFDEQFF. The full variable domain, in which reference TRBV9 and TRBJ2-1 provide the parts outside the CDR3, is DSGVTQTPKHLITATGQRVTLRCSPRSGDLSVYWYQQSLDQGLQFLIQYYNGEERAKGNILERFSAQQFPDLHSELNLSSLELGDSALYFCASSVASWGYSFDEQFFGPGTRLTVL.

The chain recombines TRBV27 with TRBJ2-2, with TRBD2 identical over 7 bases. Germline V gives CDR1 MNHEY, CDR2 SMNVEV (reference sequence). V was clipped by 4 bases and J by 2 bases; unmatched bases: 10. The CDR3 loop spans 17 amino acids. Here the CDR3 DNA reads TGTGCCAGCAGTTCATATAGCGGGTGGGAAAACACCGGGGAGCTGTTTTTT. It yields the protein CASSSYSGWENTGELFF.

The chain has TRBV6-4 and TRBJ2-2; tentative D call: TRBD1 (6 bases). V lost 4 bases to trimming and J lost 2 bases, with 14 bases between them. Germline V CDR1 and CDR2: MRHNA, SNTAGT. CDR3 length: 16 amino acids. CDR3 DNA sequence: TGTGCCAGCAGTGGAGCACCGGGACACAACACCGGGGAGCTGTTTTTT. Amino acid sequence: CASSGAPGHNTGELFF.

The CDR3 DNA reads as TGTGCCAGCAGCCAAGAGTTGGGGCAGACCTATGGCTACACCTTC. This sequence encodes CASSQELGQTYGYTF. This chain links TRBV7-2 with TRBJ1-2; possibly TRBD1 for D (5 bases). This CDR3 is 15 amino acids long. Germline CDR1 is SGHTA and CDR2 is FQGNSA. V lost 5 bases, J lost 4 bases, and 17 bases lay in between.

The chain uses TRBV19 and TRBJ2-7, with TRBD2 matching 15 bases. This CDR3 contains 18 residues. Germline loops: CDR1 LNHDA, CDR2 SQIVND (reference sequence). V lost 0 bases to trimming and J lost 3 bases; unmatched junction nucleotides: 6. The CDR3 loop reads CASSIEGLAGGPHYEQYF. In nucleotides, the CDR3 is TGTGCCAGTAGTATAGAAGGACTAGCGGGAGGGCCCCACTACGAGCAGTACTTC.

This clone is a singleton in its sample. V gene TRBV6-5 combines with J gene TRBJ2-2; tentatively, D is TRBD2 (6 bases). The germline V gene has CDR1 MNHEY and CDR2 SVGAGI. The CDR3 consists of 13 residues. Trimming took off 8 bases at V and 6 bases at J, with 13 bases between the two ends. CDR3 DNA: TGTGCCAGCTCAAACGGAGGGGCCGGGGAGCTGTTTTTT. Protein product: CASSNGGAGELFF.

The J gene is TRBJ2-2, the V gene TRBV5-4; 10 bases fit TRBD1. V shed 5 bases and J 7 bases; nucleotides not matched to a gene: 8. Germline assignment: CDR1 SGHNT and CDR2 YYREEE (reference sequence). This CDR3 has 15 amino acids. The CDR3 nucleotides are TGTGCCAGCAGGATGACAGGGGGCTCGAGCGGGGAGCTGTTTTTT. Translated: CASRMTGGSSGELFF.

This chain joins TRBV2 and TRBJ2-4; D unclear. V was pared by 4 bases and J by 0 bases, with 4 bases between. This CDR3 is built from 13 residues. CDR1 is SNHLY and CDR2 is FYNNEI in the germline V gene. The CDR3 coding sequence is TGTGCCAGCAGTGCAGTAGCCAAAAACATTCAGTACTTC. Its translation is CASSAVAKNIQYF.

The chain carries TRBV13 and TRBJ1-2; 9 bases agree with TRBD1. V trimming: 5 bases; J trimming: 6 bases; junction bases outside the gene matches: 16. Germline loops: CDR1 PRHDT, CDR2 FYEKMQ (reference sequence). The CDR3 is 17 amino acids. The CDR3 DNA reads TGTGCCAGCAGCCCGAACGATATAGTGACAGGGGGTCATGGCTACACCTTC. Encoded protein: CASSPNDIVTGGHGYTF.

The V and J genes are TRBV15 and TRBJ2-1; TRBD1 matches 9 bases. This CDR3 contains 16 residues. Per germline, CDR1 LNHNV and CDR2 YYDKDF (reference sequence). V was clipped by 1 base and J by 9 bases; unmatched bases: 10. This CDR3 is CATSRAGGTGYREQFF. CDR3 nucleotide sequence: TGTGCCACCAGCAGAGCCGGTGGGACAGGGTATCGTGAGCAGTTCTTC.

The rearrangement joins TRBV5-4 to TRBJ2-1; TRBD2 is a possible D gene (5 bases). The germline gives CDR1 SGHNT, CDR2 YYREEE (reference sequence). V was pared by 2 bases and J by 6 bases, with 18 bases between. The CDR3 has 16 amino acids. The CDR3 loop is CASSLSLSAEVNEQFF. CDR3 nucleotide sequence: TGTGCCAGCAGCTTATCCTTGTCGGCGGAGGTCAATGAGCAGTTCTTC.

This sequence joins TRBV11-2 and TRBJ2-2; no clear D gene. Germline values: CDR1 SGHAT, CDR2 FQNNGV. Trimming stripped 0 bases from V and 9 bases from J, with 11 bases between. This CDR3 contains 14 residues. CDR3 nucleotide sequence: TGTGCCAGCAGCTTAGATCAATTCATCAGGGAGCTGTTTTTT. Its translation: CASSLDQFIRELFF. Combining the CDR3 with reference TRBV11-2 and TRBJ2-2 gives the whole variable domain EAGVAQSPRYKIIEKRQSVAFWCNPISGHATLYWYQQILGQGPKLLIQFQNNGVVDDSQLPKDRFSAERLKGVDSTLKIQPAKLEDSAVYLCASSLDQFIRELFFGEGSRLTVL.

The rearrangement links TRBV5-1 to TRBJ2-1, with unresolved D. The germline V gene has CDR1 SGHRS and CDR2 YFSETQ. V was clipped by 2 bases and J by 6 bases, with 9 bases between them. The CDR3 totals 13 residues. The DNA for the CDR3 is TGCGCCAGCAGCTTCGAAGCGCCCAATGAGCAGTTCTTC. Protein sequence: CASSFEAPNEQFF.

The chain couples TRBV7-3 to TRBJ2-1; 7 bases match TRBD1. Germline V lookup: CDR1 SGHTA, CDR2 FQGTGA. J lost 3 bases, V lost 4 bases, and 3 bases had no gene match. The CDR3 contains 14 residues. CDR3 sequence (DNA): TGTGCCAGCAGCTCCGGGACAGACTACAATGAGCAGTTCTTC. This codes for CASSSGTDYNEQFF.

This clone was seen a single time. V is TRBV7-3 and J is TRBJ2-1; a possible D gene is TRBD1 (5 bases). V gave up 0 bases and J gave up 9 bases, with 18 bases separating them. Germline V gene lookup returns CDR1 SGHTA and CDR2 FQGTGA. The CDR3 runs 16 residues. The CDR3 region has the DNA TGTGCCAGCAGCTTAACCCTAGACAGCAAATATGGTGAGCAGTTCTTC. This gives the protein CASSLTLDSKYGEQFF.

This chain links TRBV19 with TRBJ2-1, with 12 nucleotides matching TRBD2. Germline V gives CDR1 LNHDA, CDR2 SQIVND (reference sequence). The CDR3 is 20 amino acids. V was pared by 4 bases and J by 0 bases, with 13 bases of the junction left unmatched. The CDR3 reads CASSKHRTSGESLSYNEQFF. CDR3 nucleotides: TGTGCCAGTAGTAAACACAGGACTAGCGGGGAAAGCCTCTCCTACAATGAGCAGTTCTTC.

This clone was picked up one time. This chain joins TRBV5-1 and TRBJ2-7; 7 bases are a match to TRBD1. V was clipped by 3 bases and J by 4 bases; unmatched bases: 4. The V gene's germline CDR1 is SGHRS and CDR2 YFSETQ. This CDR3 has 13 residues. The CDR3 here is CASSWGTAYEQYF. The CDR3 DNA reads TGCGCCAGCAGCTGGGGGACAGCATACGAGCAGTACTTC.

V and J are TRBV19 and TRBJ2-3; 10 positions agree with TRBD2. The ends lost 5 bases at V and 5 bases at J; junction bases unmatched: 7. Germline CDR1 and CDR2: LNHDA and SQIVND (reference sequence). The CDR3 runs 15 residues. The chain's CDR3 is CASSFTSGILDTQYF. The CDR3 DNA sequence: TGTGCCAGTAGTTTCACTAGCGGGATATTAGATACGCAGTATTTT. The whole variable domain, remainder taken from reference TRBV19 and TRBJ2-3, is DGGITQSPKYLFRKEGQNVTLSCEQNLNHDAMYWYRQDPGQGLRLIYYSQIVNDFQKGDIAEGYSVSREKKESFPLTVTSAQKNPTAFYLCASSFTSGILDTQYFGPGTRLTVL.

V gene TRBV9 combines with J gene TRBJ2-2, with 9 bases aligning to TRBD1. The J segment lost 7 bases and the V segment lost 4 bases, leaving 20 bases of the junction unmatched. Per the germline V gene, CDR1 is SGDLS and CDR2 is YYNGEE. CDR3 length: 19 amino acids. The CDR3 DNA follows: TGTGCCAGCAGCTTCAAATCCGGGCCGGGACAGGGTTTCGGCGGGGAGCTGTTTTTT. It translates to CASSFKSGPGQGFGGELFF.

The rearrangement uses TRBV13 and TRBJ2-7; D uncertain. The CDR3 runs to 13 residues. The germline gives CDR1 PRHDT, CDR2 FYEKMQ (reference sequence). Trimming pared 4 bases from V and 3 bases from J, leaving 10 bases between. The CDR3 reads CASSSGTSYEQYF. DNA of the CDR3: TGTGCCAGCAGCTCAGGCACCAGCTACGAGCAGTACTTC.

The V and J genes are TRBV19 and TRBJ1-1; TRBD1 matches 9 bases. The CDR3 covers 14 residues. The germline gives CDR1 LNHDA, CDR2 SQIVND (reference sequence). V lost 5 bases and J lost 5; bases outside the gene matches: 6. In DNA form, the CDR3 reads TGTGCCAGTAGTTCCGGGACAGGGTATACTGAAGCTTTCTTT. This encodes CASSSGTGYTEAFF.

This chain connects TRBV5-6 to TRBJ1-1; D perhaps matches TRBD1 (5 bases). CDR3 size: 14 residues. Germline V gives CDR1 SGHDT, CDR2 YYEEEE. With 4 bases removed from V and 6 bases from J, the gap between germline ends came to 16 bases. The DNA for the CDR3 is TGTGCCAGCAGCCGGACGCGGGGGAGGGCTGAAGCTTTCTTT. Amino acids: CASSRTRGRAEAFF.

The gene calls are TRBV27 and TRBJ2-7; 10 positions match TRBD2. This CDR3 region has 15 residues. Germline V gene lookup returns CDR1 MNHEY and CDR2 SMNVEV (reference sequence). V gave up 3 bases and J gave up 2 bases; unmatched junction bases: 4. The CDR3 nucleotides read TGTGCCAGCAGTTTGTTCACTAGCGGGACCTACGAGCAGTACTTC. Its translation is CASSLFTSGTYEQYF.

V and J are TRBV27 and TRBJ2-1; no definite D call. This CDR3 comprises 17 residues. From germline, CDR1 is MNHEY and CDR2 SMNVEV (reference sequence). V lost 3 bases and J 0 bases, leaving 15 bases between the germline ends. CDR3 bases: TGTGCCAGCAGTTTCTCACGTTGGCGGAGCTCCTACAATGAGCAGTTCTTC. Translated: CASSFSRWRSSYNEQFF.

This clone showed up just a few times. The chain couples TRBV19 to TRBJ1-5; possibly TRBD1 for D (6 bases). Germline lookup yields CDR1 LNHDA and CDR2 SQIVND (reference sequence). V lost 3 bases to trimming and J lost 1 base, with 13 bases between them. The CDR3 is 16 residues long. CDR3 in DNA: TGTGCCAGTAGTATGGCACAGGGTAGGAGCAATCAGCCCCAGCATTTT. Residues: CASSMAQGRSNQPQHF.

The chain has TRBV9 and TRBJ2-7; the match to TRBD1 covers 11 bases. Trimming cost V 0 bases and J 6 bases; bases outside gene matches: 5. The CDR3 loop spans 15 amino acids. Germline CDR1 is SGDLS and CDR2 is YYNGEE. The CDR3 DNA reads TGTGCCAGCAGCGTAGGGCGGACAGGGGGCTCCGAGCAGTACTTC. Translated, it gives CASSVGRTGGSEQYF.

This chain joins TRBV18 and TRBJ1-2; no firm D call. CDR1 is KGHSH, CDR2 LQKENI, per germline. V was clipped by 0 bases and J by 2 bases, with 4 bases between them. The CDR3 extends over 13 amino acids. The chain's CDR3 is CASSPPLNYGYTF. The CDR3 DNA reads as TGTGCCAGCTCACCACCCCTCAACTATGGCTACACCTTC.

This clone was seen more than once but under ten times. This sequence joins TRBV10-3 and TRBJ2-7; the match to TRBD1 covers 8 bases. This CDR3 is 14 amino acids long. V was pared by 3 bases and J by 4 bases, with 5 bases of the junction left unmatched. Germline V CDR1 and CDR2: ENHRY, SYGVKD. In nucleotides, the CDR3 is TGTGCCATCAGTGATTGGAGACAGGGGTACGAGCAGTACGTC. It encodes CAISDWRQGYEQYV.

CDR3 residues: CASSFTGAVGEQFF. As DNA, the CDR3 is TGCGCCAGCAGCTTCACGGGAGCGGTCGGGGAGCAGTTCTTC. The chain is built from TRBV5-1 and TRBJ2-1; perhaps TRBD2 as D (6 bases). CDR3 length equals 14 residues. Trimming cost V 2 bases and J 10 bases, with 16 bases left between them. CDR1 and CDR2 from the germline V gene are SGHRS and YFSETQ.

The chain employs TRBV4-2 and TRBJ2-2, with 7 bases matching TRBD2. The CDR3 is 16 amino acids. The V gene end was trimmed by 4 bases and the J gene end by 7 bases; junction bases not matched to a gene: 12. Germline CDR1 and CDR2: LGHNA and YNFKEQ. CDR3: CASSPRGETSFGELFF. The CDR3 DNA reads as TGTGCCAGCAGCCCACGGGGGGAGACGTCCTTCGGGGAGCTGTTTTTT.